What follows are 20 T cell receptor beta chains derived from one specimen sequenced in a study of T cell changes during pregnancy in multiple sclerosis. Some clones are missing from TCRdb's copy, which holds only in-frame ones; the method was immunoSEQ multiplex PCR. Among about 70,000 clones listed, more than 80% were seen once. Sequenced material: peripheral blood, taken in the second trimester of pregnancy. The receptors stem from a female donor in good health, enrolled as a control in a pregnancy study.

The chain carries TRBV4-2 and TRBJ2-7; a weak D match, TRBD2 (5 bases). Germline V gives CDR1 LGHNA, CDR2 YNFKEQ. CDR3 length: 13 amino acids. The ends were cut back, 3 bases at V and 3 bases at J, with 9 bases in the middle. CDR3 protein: CASSHGKGYEQYF. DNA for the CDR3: TGTGCCAGCAGCCACGGGAAGGGCTACGAGCAGTACTTC.

The DNA of the CDR3 is TGTGCCAGCAGCTTAGGCGAGCGTGTCACCATATATTTT. This translates into CASSLGERVTIYF. This chain uses TRBV7-8 with TRBJ1-3; D is undetermined. The CDR3 totals 13 residues. The germline gives CDR1 SGHVS, CDR2 FQNEAQ. Trimming pared 1 base from V and 9 bases from J, leaving 10 bases between. Combining the CDR3 with reference TRBV7-8 and TRBJ1-3 gives the whole variable domain GAGVSQSPRYKVAKRGQDVALRCDPISGHVSLFWYQQALGQGPEFLTYFQNEAQLDKSGLPSDRFFAERPEGSVSTLKIQRTQQEDSAVYLCASSLGERVTIYFGEGSWLTVV.

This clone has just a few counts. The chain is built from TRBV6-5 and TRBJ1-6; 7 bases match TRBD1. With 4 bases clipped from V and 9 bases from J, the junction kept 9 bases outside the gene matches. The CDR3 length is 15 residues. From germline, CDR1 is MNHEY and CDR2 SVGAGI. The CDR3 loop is CASSWGQLGASPLHF. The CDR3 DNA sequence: TGTGCCAGCAGTTGGGGACAGCTGGGCGCTTCACCCCTCCACTTT.

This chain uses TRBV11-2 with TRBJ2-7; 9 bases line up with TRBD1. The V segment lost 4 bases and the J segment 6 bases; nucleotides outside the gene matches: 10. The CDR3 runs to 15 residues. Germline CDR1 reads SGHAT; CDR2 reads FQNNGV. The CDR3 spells CASSSGDRALAEQYF. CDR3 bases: TGTGCCAGCAGCTCCGGGGACAGGGCCCTGGCCGAGCAGTACTTC.

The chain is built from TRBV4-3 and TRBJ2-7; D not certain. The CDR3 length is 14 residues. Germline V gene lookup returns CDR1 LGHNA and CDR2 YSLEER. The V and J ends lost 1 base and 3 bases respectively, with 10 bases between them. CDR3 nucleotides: TGCGCCAGCAGCCAAGTTCCAGACAACTACGAGCAGTACTTC. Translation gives CASSQVPDNYEQYF.

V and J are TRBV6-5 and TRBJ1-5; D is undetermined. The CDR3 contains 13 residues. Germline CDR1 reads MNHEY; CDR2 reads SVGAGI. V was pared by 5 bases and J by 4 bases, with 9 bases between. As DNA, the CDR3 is TGTGCCAGCAGTCTCGGGGTTAATCAGCCCCAGCATTTT. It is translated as CASSLGVNQPQHF.

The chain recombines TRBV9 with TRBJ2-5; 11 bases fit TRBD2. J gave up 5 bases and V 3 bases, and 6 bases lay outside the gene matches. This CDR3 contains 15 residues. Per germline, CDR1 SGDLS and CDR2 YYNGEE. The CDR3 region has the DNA TGTGCCAGCAGCGCAACTAGCGGGGGTAGGGAGACCCAGTACTTC. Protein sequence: CASSATSGGRETQYF.

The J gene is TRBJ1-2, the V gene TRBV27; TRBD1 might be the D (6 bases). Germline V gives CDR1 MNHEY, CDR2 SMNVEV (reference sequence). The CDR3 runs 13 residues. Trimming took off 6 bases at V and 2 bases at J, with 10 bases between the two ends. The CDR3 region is CASSAGENYGYTF. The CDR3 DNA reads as TGTGCCAGCAGCGCAGGGGAGAACTATGGCTACACCTTC.

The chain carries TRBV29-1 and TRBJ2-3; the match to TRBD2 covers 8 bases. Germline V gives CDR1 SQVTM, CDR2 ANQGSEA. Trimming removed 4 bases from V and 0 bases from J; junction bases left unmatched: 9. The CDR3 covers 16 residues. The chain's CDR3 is CSVGASGRLSTDTQYF. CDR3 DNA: TGCAGCGTTGGGGCTAGCGGGCGGCTCAGCACAGATACGCAGTATTTT.

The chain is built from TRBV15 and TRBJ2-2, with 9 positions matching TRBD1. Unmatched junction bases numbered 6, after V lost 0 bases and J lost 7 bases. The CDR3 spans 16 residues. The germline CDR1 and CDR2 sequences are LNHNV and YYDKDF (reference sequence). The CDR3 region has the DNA TGTGCCACCAGCAGAGATGGGACAGGGTTCAGCGGGGAGCTGTTTTTT. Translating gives CATSRDGTGFSGELFF. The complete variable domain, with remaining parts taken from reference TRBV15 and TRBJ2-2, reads DAMVIQNPRYQVTQFGKPVTLSCSQTLNHNVMYWYQQKSSQAPKLLFHYYDKDFNNEADTPDNFQSRRPNTSFCFLDIRSPGLGDTAMYLCATSRDGTGFSGELFFGEGSRLTVL.

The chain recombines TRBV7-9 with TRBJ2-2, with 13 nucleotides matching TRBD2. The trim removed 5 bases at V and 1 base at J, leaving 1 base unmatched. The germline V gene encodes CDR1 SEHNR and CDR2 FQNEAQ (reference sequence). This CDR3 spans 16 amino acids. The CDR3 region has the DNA TGTGCCAGCAGCACTAGCGGGGGGGTGAACACCGGGGAGCTGTTTTTT. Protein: CASSTSGGVNTGELFF.

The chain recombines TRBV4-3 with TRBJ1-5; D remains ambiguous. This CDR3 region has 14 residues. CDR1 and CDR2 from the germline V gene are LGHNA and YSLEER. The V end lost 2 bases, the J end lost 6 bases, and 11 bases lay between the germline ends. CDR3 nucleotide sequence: TGCGCCAGCAGCCAATTTATCGGGTCTCAGCCCCAGCATTTT. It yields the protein CASSQFIGSQPQHF.

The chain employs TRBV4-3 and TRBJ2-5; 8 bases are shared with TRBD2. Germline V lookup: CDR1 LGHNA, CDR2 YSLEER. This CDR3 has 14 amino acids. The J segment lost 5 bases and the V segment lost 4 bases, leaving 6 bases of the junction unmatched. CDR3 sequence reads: CASSPGGQKETQYF. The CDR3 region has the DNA TGCGCCAGCAGCCCGGGGGGGCAAAAGGAGACCCAGTACTTC.

CDR3 nucleotide sequence: TGCGCCAGCAGCGCCGACACAGCCAACATTCAGTACTTC. It specifies CASSADTANIQYF. This chain joins TRBV5-1 and TRBJ2-4; D unclear. Germline values: CDR1 SGHRS, CDR2 YFSETQ. Trimming took off 4 bases at V and 7 bases at J, with 12 bases between the two ends. The CDR3 loop spans 13 amino acids.

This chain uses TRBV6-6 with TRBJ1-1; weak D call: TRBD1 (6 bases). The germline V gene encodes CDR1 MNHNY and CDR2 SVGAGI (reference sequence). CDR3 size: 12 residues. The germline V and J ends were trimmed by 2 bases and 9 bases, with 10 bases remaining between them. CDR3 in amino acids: CASSYVGQQAFF. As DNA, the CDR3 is TGTGCCAGCAGTTACGTCGGACAGCAAGCTTTCTTT.

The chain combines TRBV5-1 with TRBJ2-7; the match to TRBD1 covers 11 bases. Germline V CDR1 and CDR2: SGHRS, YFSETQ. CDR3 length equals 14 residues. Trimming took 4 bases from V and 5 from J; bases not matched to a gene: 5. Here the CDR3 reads CASSTGQGAHEQYF. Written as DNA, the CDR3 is TGCGCCAGCAGCACCGGACAGGGGGCCCACGAGCAGTACTTC.

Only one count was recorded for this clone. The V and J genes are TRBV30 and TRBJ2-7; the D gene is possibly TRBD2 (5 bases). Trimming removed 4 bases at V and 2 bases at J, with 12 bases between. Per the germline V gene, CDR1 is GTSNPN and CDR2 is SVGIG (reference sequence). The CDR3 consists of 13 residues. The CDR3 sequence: CAWNPGNTYEQYF. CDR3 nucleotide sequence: TGTGCCTGGAATCCGGGGAACACCTACGAGCAGTACTTC.

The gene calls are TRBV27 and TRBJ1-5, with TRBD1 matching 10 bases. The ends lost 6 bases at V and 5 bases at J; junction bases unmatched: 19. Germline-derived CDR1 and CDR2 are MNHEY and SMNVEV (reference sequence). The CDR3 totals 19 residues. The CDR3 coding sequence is TGTGCCAGCAGCTTCACCTTGCCCACCGGGACAGGGGTGGATCAGCCCCAGCATTTT. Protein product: CASSFTLPTGTGVDQPQHF.

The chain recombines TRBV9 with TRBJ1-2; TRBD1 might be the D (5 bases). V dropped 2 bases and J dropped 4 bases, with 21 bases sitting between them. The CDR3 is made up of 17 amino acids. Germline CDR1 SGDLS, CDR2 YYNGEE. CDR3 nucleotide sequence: TGTGCCAGCAGCGTGCGAATCAGGGATCCTTGGATCTATGGCTACACCTTC. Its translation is CASSVRIRDPWIYGYTF. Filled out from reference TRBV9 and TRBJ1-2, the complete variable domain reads DSGVTQTPKHLITATGQRVTLRCSPRSGDLSVYWYQQSLDQGLQFLIQYYNGEERAKGNILERFSAQQFPDLHSELNLSSLELGDSALYFCASSVRIRDPWIYGYTFGSGTRLTVV.

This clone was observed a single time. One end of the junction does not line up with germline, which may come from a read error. CDR3 nucleotide sequence: TGTGCCAGCAGGTTATTGGGTTCCGGGGAAGGTGTTGACGCTTTCTTT. Its protein product is CASRLLGSGEGVDAFF. The chain couples TRBV27 to TRBJ1-1; D is undetermined. The CDR3 is made up of 16 amino acids. Germline CDR1 MNHEY, CDR2 SMNVEV (reference sequence).